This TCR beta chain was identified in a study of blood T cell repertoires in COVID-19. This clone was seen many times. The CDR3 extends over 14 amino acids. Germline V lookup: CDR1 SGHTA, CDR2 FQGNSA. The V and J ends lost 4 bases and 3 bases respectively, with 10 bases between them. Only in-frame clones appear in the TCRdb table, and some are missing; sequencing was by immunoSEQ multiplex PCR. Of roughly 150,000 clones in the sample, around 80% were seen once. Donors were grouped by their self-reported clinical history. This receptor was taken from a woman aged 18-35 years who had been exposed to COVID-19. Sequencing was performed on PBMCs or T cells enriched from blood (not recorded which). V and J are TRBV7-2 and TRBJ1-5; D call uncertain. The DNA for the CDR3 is TGTGCCAGCAGCTCCCCGGGGAACAATCAGCCCCAGCATTTT. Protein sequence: CASSSPGNNQPQHF.